This T cell receptor beta chain originates from a study of CD8+ T cells in alopecia areata. Study details: Those patients who were treated received oral tofacitinib, which was given at 5 to 10 mg twice daily for moderate-to-severe alopecia areata. Tofacitinib administration persisted for 6 to 18 months, succeeded by 6 months off drug.

RNA, once extracted, was reverse transcribed into cDNA for use as the sequencing template. The table came from immunoSEQ multiplex PCR; TCRdb's copy has only in-frame clones and leaves some out. There are 150,000 or so clones in the sample; roughly 52% occur only once, and about 15% lies in the top ten. This sample's treatment: oral pan-JAK inhibitor, 5-10 mg twice daily. Sample: CD8+ T cells sorted from blood, taken at week 4, from a patient treated with tofacitinib. This clonotype was obtained from a human donor with alopecia areata.

CDR3 amino acids: CASTPTGLNTEAFF. In nucleotides, the CDR3 is TGTGCCAGCACCCCCACGGGCTTGAACACTGAAGCTTTCTTT. The chain links TRBV7-9 to TRBJ1-1, with D unresolved. V lost 7 bases to trimming and J lost 0 bases, with 12 bases between them. Germline V lookup: CDR1 SEHNR, CDR2 FQNEAQ (reference sequence). This CDR3 is built from 14 residues. Full variable domain (remainder filled in from reference TRBV7-9 and TRBJ1-1): DTGVSQNPRHKITKRGQNVTFRCDPISEHNRLYWYRQTLGQGPEFLTYFQNEAQLEKSRLLSDRFSAERPKGSFSTLEIQRTEQGDSAMYLCASTPTGLNTEAFFGQGTRLTVV.